The T cell receptor beta chain under discussion was sequenced for a study of neurological immune-mediated disorders. The cDNA was synthesized by 5'RACE incorporating 10-nucleotide random UMIs. TCRdb analysed the 5' RACE reads with MiXCR anew, one entry per CDR3 protein. This table has 15,000 to 20,000 distinct CDR3 sequences, approximately 14% appearing once. There are many counts of this clonotype. Germline loops: CDR1 SGHNT, CDR2 YENEEA. Deletions cut 2 bases from V and 3 bases from J, with 14 bases between. This CDR3 has 15 amino acids. The chain is built from TRBV11-3 and TRBJ2-7; possibly TRBD2 for D (6 bases). The TCR comes from a woman in her sixties or seventies with HTLV-1-associated myelopathy (HAM/TSP). Sequencing was done on a sample of CD4+ T cells from blood. The CDR3 bases are TGTGCCAGCAGCTTAAACTTTGCCGGGGGCTACGAGCAGTACTTC. Translating it yields CASSLNFAGGYEQYF.